This paragraph covers one T cell receptor beta chain sequence. Antigen: not known. Specified treatment: oral pan-JAK inhibitor, 5-10 mg twice daily. Samples from alopecia areata patients were lesional scalp punch biopsies and peripheral blood. This sample stems from a study of CD8+ T cells in alopecia areata. Study-level information: Treated patients' severity was scored by percentage of affected scalp area.

Germline V gene data show CDR1 as SGHTA and CDR2 as FQGNSA. This CDR3 region has 12 residues. The V and J ends lost 4 bases and 10 bases respectively, with 10 bases between them. Following RNA extraction, reverse transcription yielded cDNA that acted as the sequencing template. Repertoires were generated with immunoSEQ multiplex PCR, while TCRdb's copy carries only in-frame clones and drops some. Altogether around 140,000 clones are present, around 87% being singletons, with the ten largest covering about 13%. General study points: Both scalp clonality and the expanded CD8+ clones among the top 100 showed a significant decrease with tofacitinib. There was only one nonresponder, so it was unclear how baseline CD8+ expansion relates to response.

The chain joins TRBV7-2 to TRBJ1-4; D may be TRBD1 (5 bases). This TCR derives from a human donor with alopecia areata. The sample consisted of CD8+ T cells sorted from blood, taken at week 4, from a patient treated with tofacitinib. CDR3 sequence reads: CASSSRDGKLFF. The CDR3 DNA reads TGTGCCAGCAGCTCCCGGGACGGAAAACTGTTTTTT.